This T cell receptor beta chain came from a study of blood T cell repertoires in COVID-19. As for the study in general: Researchers got acute and convalescent COVID-19 samples from the United States, Italy and Spain. In each case, the material was cDNA or gDNA derived from T cells, B-cell-depleted T cells, or PBMCs.

Germline V gene lookup returns CDR1 SNHLY and CDR2 FYNNEI. CDR3 size: 16 residues. With 2 bases clipped from V and 0 bases from J, the junction kept 7 bases outside the gene matches. Profiling relied on immunoSEQ multiplex PCR, and the TCRdb table lists in-frame clones only, not all of them. The sample holds roughly 80,000 clones; under 80% are singletons and the top ten take 9.5% to 10%. The material sequenced was peripheral blood. This chain links TRBV2 with TRBJ2-7; 7 bases match TRBD2. This receptor was identified in a human donor in a cohort sampled during active COVID-19. The CDR3 DNA reads TGTGCCAGCAGTGAAACTTGGCGGGGGAGCTCCTACGAGCAGTACTTC. This sequence encodes CASSETWRGSSYEQYF.